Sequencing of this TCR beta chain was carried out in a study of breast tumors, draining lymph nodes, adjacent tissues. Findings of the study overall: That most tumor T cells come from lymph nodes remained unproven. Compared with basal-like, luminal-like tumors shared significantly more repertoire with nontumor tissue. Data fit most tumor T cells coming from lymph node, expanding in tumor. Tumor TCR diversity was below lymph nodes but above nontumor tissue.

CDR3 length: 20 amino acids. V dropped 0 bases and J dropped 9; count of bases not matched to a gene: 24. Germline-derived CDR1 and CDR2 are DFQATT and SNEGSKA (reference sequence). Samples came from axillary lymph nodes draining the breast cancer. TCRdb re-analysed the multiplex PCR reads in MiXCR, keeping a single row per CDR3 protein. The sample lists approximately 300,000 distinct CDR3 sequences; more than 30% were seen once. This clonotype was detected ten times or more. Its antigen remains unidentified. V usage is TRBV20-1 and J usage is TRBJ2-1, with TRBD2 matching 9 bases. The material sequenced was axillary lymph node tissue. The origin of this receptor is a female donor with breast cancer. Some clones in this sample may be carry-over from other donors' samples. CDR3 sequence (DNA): TGCAGTGCTAGAGATCCCTGGGGGCGAGCGGGAGGCCCCCCGTCGAGTGAGCAGTTCTTC. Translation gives CSARDPWGRAGGPPSSEQFF.